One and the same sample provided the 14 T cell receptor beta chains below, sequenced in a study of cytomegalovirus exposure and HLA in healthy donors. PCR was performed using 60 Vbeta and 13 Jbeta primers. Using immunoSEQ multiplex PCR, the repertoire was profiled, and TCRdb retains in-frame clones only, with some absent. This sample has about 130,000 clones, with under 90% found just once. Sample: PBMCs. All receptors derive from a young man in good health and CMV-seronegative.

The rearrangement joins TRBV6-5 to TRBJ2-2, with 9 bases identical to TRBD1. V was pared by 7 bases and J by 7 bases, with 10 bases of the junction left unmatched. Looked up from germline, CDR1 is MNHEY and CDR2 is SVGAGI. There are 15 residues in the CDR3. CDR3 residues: CASTGQGRLGGELFF. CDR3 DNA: TGTGCCAGCACTGGACAGGGGCGTTTGGGCGGGGAGCTGTTTTTT.

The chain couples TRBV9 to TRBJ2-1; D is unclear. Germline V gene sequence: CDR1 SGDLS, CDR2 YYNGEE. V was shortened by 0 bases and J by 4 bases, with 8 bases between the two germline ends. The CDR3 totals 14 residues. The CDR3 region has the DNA TGTGCCAGCAGCGTAGTCGGGTCTTACAATGAGCAGTTCTTC. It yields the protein CASSVVGSYNEQFF.

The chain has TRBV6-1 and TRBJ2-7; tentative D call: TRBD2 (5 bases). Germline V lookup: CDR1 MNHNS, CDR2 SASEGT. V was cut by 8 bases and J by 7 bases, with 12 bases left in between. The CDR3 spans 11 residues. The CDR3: CASFERREQYF. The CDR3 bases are TGTGCCAGCTTTGAGAGGAGGGAGCAGTACTTC.

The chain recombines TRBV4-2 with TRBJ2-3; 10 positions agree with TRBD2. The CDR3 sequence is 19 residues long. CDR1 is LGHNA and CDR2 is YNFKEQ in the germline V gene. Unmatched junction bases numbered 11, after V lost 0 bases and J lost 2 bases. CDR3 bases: TGTGCCAGCAGCCAAGATGGGTTGGTAGCGGGGGGACACACAGATACGCAGTATTTT. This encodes CASSQDGLVAGGHTDTQYF.

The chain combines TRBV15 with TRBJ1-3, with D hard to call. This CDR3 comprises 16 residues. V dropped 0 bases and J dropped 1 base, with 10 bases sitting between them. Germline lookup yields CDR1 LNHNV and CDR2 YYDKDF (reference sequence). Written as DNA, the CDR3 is TGTGCCACCAGCAGAGATCCGGCAGGATCTGGAAACACCATATATTTT. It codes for CATSRDPAGSGNTIYF.

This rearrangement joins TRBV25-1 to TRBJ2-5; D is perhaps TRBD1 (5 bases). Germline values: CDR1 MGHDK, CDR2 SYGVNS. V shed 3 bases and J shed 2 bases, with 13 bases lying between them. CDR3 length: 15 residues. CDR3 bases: TGTGCCAGCAGTGAGGGGTCAGGGTCTCAAGAGACCCAGTACTTC. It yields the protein CASSEGSGSQETQYF.

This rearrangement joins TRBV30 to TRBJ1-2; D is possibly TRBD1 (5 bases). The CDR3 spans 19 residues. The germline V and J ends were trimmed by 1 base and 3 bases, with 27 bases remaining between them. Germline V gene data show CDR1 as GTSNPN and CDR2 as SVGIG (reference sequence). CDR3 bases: TGTGCCTGGAGTGAGGTATCCGCAGGGTGGTCCCCCTATGACTATGGCTACACCTTC. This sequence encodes CAWSEVSAGWSPYDYGYTF.

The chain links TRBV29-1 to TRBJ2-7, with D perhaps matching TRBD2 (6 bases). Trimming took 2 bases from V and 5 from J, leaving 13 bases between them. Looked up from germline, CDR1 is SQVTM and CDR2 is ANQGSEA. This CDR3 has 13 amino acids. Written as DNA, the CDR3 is TGCAGCGTTGAAAAGTATGGAGGGAACGAGCAGTACTTC. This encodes CSVEKYGGNEQYF.

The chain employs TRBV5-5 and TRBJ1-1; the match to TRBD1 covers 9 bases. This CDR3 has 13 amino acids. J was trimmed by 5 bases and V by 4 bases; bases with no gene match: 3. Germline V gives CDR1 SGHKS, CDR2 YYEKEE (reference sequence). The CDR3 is CASSRTGETEAFF. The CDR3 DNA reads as TGTGCCAGCAGCCGGACAGGGGAAACTGAAGCTTTCTTT.

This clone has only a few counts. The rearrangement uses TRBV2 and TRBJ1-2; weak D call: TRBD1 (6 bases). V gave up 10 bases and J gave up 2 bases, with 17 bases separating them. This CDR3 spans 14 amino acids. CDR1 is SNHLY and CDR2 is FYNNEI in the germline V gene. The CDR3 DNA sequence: TGTGCCACCAAAATCTCGACAGGAAACTATGGCTACACCTTC. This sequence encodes CATKISTGNYGYTF.

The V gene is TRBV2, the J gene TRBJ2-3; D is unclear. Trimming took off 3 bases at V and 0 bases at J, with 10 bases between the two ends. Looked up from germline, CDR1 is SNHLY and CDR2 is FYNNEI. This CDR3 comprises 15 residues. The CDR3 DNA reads TGTGCCAGCAGTGATCTACCGAGTAGCACAGATACGCAGTATTTT. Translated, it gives CASSDLPSSTDTQYF.

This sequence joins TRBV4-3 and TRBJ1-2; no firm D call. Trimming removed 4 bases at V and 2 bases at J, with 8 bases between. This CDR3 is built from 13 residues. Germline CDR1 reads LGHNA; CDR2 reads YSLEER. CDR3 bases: TGCGCCAGCAGCCCGGGGAGAAACTATGGCTACACCTTC. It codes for CASSPGRNYGYTF.

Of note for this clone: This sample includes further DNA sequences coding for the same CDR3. The CDR3, as DNA: TGTGCCAGCAGCCCCTCTGGGACACTGAACACTGAAGCTTTCTTT. Encoded protein: CASSPSGTLNTEAFF. The chain has TRBV14 and TRBJ1-1, with a tentative D call TRBD1 (6 bases). Germline V gives CDR1 SGHDN, CDR2 FVKESK. Deletions cut 4 bases from V and 0 bases from J, with 12 bases between. The CDR3 has 15 amino acids.

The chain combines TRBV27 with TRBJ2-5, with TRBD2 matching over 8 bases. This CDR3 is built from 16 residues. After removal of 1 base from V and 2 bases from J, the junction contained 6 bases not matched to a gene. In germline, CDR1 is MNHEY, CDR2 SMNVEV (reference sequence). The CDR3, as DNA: TGTGCCAGCAGTTTATTACCTAGCGGGTATCAAGAGACCCAGTACTTC. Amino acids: CASSLLPSGYQETQYF.